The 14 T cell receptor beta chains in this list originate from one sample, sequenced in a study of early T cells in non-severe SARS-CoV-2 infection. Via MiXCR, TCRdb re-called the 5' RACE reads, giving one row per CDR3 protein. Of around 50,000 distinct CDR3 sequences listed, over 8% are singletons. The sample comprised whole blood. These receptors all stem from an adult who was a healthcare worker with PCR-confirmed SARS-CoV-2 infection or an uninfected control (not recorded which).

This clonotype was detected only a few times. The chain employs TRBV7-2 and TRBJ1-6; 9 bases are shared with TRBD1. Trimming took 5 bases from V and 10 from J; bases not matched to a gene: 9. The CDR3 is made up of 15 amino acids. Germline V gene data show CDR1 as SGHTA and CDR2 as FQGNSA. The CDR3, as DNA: TGTGCCAGCAGCCCCGGGACAGGGAAGTGGTCACCCCTCCACTTT. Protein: CASSPGTGKWSPLHF.

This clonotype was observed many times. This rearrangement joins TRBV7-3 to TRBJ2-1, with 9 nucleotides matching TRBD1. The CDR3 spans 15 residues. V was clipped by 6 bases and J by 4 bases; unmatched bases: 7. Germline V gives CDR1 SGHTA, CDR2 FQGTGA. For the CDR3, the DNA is TGTGCCAGCAGATCCACAGGGGGCGCATACAATGAGCAGTTCTTC. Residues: CASRSTGGAYNEQFF. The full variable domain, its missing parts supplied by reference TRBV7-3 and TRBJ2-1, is GAGVSQTPSNKVTEKGKYVELRCDPISGHTALYWYRQSLGQGPEFLIYFQGTGAADDSGLPNDRFFAVRPEGSVSTLKIQRTERGDSAVYLCASRSTGGAYNEQFFGPGTRLTVL.

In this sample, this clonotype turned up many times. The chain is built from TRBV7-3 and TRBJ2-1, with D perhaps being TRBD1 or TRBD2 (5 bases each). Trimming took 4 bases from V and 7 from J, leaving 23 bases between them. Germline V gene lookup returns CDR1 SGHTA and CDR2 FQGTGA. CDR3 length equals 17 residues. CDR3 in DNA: TGTGCCAGCAGCTCACCGACGGGACCGGGCTCTGGAAATGAGCAGTTCTTC. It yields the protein CASSSPTGPGSGNEQFF.

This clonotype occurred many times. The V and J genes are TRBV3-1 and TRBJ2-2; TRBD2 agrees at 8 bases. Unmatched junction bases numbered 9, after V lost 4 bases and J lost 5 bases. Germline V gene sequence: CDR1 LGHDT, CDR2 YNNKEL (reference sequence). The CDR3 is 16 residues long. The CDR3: CASSLLAGGRTGELFF. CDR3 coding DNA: TGTGCCAGCAGCCTACTCGCGGGGGGCCGGACCGGGGAGCTGTTTTTT. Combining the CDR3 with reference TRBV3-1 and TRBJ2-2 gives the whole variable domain DTAVSQTPKYLVTQMGNDKSIKCEQNLGHDTMYWYKQDSKKFLKIMFSYNNKELIINETVPNRFSPKSPDKAHLNLHINSLELGDSAVYFCASSLLAGGRTGELFFGEGSRLTVL.

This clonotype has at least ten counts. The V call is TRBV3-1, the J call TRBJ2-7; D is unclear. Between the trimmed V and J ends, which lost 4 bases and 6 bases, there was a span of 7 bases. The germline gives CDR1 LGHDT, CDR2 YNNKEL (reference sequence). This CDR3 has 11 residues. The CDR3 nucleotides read TGTGCCAGCAGCCGTGCGTCCGAGCAGTACTTC. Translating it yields CASSRASEQYF.

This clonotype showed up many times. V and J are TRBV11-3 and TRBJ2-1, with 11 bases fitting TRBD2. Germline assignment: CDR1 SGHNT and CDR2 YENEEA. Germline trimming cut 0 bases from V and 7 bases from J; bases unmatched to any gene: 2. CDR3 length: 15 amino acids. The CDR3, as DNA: TGTGCCAGCAGCTTAGAACTAGCGGGGGTTAATGAGCAGTTCTTC. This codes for CASSLELAGVNEQFF.

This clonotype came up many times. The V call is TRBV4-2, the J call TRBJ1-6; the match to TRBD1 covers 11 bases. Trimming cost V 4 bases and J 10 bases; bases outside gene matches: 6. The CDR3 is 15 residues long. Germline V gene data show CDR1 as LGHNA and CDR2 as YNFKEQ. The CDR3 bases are TGTGCCAGCAGCCTGGGGACAGGGGGAGAGTCACCCCTCCACTTT. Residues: CASSLGTGGESPLHF.

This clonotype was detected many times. The CDR3 here is CASSQGTSGYNEQFF. DNA for the CDR3: TGCGCCAGCAGCCAGGGGACTAGCGGGTACAATGAGCAGTTCTTC. This chain uses TRBV4-1 with TRBJ2-1; the match to TRBD2 covers 12 bases. Germline V CDR1 and CDR2: MGHRA, YSYEKL. The CDR3 runs 15 residues. The ends lost 3 bases at V and 4 bases at J; junction bases unmatched: 1.

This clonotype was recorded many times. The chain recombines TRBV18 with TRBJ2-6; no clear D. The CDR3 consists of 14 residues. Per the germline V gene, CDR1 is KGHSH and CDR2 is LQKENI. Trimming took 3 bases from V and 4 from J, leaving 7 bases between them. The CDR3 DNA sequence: TGTGCCAGCTCACCCACAACCGGGGCCAACGTCCTGACTTTC. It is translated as CASSPTTGANVLTF.

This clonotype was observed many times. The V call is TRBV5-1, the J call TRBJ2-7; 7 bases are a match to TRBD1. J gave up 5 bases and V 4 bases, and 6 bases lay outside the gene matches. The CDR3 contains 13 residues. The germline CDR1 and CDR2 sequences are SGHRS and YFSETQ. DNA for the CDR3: TGCGCCAGCAGCCGGACAGGCTTGGACGAGCAGTACTTC. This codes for CASSRTGLDEQYF.

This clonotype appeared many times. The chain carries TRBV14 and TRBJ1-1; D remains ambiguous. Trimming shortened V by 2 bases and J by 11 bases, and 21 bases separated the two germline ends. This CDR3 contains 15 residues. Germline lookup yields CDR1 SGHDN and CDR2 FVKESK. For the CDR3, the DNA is TGTGCCAGCAGCCAATCTTCGCCGGATAAAAGGGCGGCTTTCTTT. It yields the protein CASSQSSPDKRAAFF.

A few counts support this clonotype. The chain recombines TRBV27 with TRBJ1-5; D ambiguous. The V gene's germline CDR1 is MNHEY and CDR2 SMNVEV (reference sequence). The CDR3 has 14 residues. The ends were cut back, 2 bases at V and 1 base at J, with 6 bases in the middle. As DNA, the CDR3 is TGTGCCAGCAGTTTAATGGGCAGCAATCAGCCCCAGCATTTT. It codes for CASSLMGSNQPQHF.

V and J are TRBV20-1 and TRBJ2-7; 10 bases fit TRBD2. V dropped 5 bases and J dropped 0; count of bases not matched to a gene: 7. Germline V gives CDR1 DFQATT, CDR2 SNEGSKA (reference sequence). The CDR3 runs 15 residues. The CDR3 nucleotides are TGCAGTGCTCCGTATGAGCGGGGGGGCTCCTACGAGCAGTACTTC. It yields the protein CSAPYERGGSYEQYF.

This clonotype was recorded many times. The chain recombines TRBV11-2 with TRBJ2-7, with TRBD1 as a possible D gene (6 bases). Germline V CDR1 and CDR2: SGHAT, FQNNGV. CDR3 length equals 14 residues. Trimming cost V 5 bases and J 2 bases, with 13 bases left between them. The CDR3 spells CASSLVGAAYEQYF. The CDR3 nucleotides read TGTGCCAGCAGCCTTGTGGGGGCGGCCTACGAGCAGTACTTC. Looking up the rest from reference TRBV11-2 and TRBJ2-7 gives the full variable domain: EAGVAQSPRYKIIEKRQSVAFWCNPISGHATLYWYQQILGQGPKLLIQFQNNGVVDDSQLPKDRFSAERLKGVDSTLKIQPAKLEDSAVYLCASSLVGAAYEQYFGPGTRLTVT.